The clone carrying this TCR beta chain was seen repeatedly, ten times or more. Its antigen remains unknown. These data belong to a study of metastatic and nonmetastatic thyroid tumors. Study overall: Samples came from malignant and benign thyroid patients, and repertoires were compared across blood and tumor or nodule tissue. Study results and caveats: In both blood and tumor samples, TCR beta diversity was reported significantly higher for malignant than benign nodules.

Per the study methods: A papillary thyroid cancer distant-metastasis classifier was built from CDR3 differences across clinicopathological groups. TCRdb re-clonotyped the PCR reads through MiXCR. TCRdb, rather than the study authors, made the V and J calls. The table has 91,000 or so clones, over 9.5% seen once. All patients were untreated before thyroid surgery. With 1 base clipped from V and 8 bases from J, the junction kept 8 bases outside the gene matches. Germline values: CDR1 MNHEY, CDR2 SVGEGT. This CDR3 region has 15 residues. The rearrangement uses TRBV6-2 or TRBV6-3 and TRBJ2-1, with 7 bases aligning to TRBD2. The clonotype comes from a female donor with papillary thyroid cancer or a benign thyroid nodule (not recorded which). Some clones in this sample may be carry-over from other donors' samples. Sequenced material: blood. The DNA for the CDR3 is TGTGCCAGCAGTTACTTGGAGCGGGATGGGTATGAGCAGTTCTTC. Its translation is CASSYLERDGYEQFF.